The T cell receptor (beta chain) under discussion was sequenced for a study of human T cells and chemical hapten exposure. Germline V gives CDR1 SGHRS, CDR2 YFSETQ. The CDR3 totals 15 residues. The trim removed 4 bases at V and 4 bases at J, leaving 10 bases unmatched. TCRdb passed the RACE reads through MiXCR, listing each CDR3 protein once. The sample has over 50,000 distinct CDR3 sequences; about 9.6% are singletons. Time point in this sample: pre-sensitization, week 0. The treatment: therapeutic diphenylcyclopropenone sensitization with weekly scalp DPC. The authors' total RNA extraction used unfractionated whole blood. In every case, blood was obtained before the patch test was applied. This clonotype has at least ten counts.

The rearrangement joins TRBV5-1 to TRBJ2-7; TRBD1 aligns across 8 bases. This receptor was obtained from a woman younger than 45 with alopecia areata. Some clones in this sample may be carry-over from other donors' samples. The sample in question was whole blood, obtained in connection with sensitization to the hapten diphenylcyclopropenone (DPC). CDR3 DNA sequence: TGCGCCAGCAGCCAACACTCAGGGGGCGCTTACGAGCAGTACTTC. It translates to CASSQHSGGAYEQYF.